This T cell receptor (beta chain) was sequenced for a study of blood T cell repertoires in COVID-19. Looking at the study overall: T cells, B-cell-depleted T cells, or PBMCs provided the cDNA or gDNA that served as material.

V was trimmed by 6 bases and J by 0 bases, leaving 12 bases between them. This CDR3 has 15 residues. Germline CDR1 is KGHSH and CDR2 is LQKENI. As originally analysed: From reference gene primer amplification, estimates of nucleated cell counts were derived. The protocol was immunoSEQ multiplex PCR, while the TCRdb copy is restricted to in-frame clones and leaves out a portion. V, J and clone size are taken as reported in that table, and D and trimming were inferred from the DNA itself. The data contain about 120,000 clones, approximately 88% of them singletons. V usage is TRBV18 and J usage is TRBJ2-1; no clear D gene. The sample was peripheral blood. The source of this sequence is a woman aged 40 to 50 with acute or convalescent COVID-19. The CDR3 bases are TGTGCCAGCTCCCCGAGTGGTTACTCCTACAATGAGCAGTTCTTC. Amino acids: CASSPSGYSYNEQFF.